These T cell receptor beta chains were read from a single sample in a study of shared clonotypes between healthy human individuals. Assay used: immunoSEQ multiplex PCR; TCRdb lists only in-frame clones, some missing. The data contain roughly 2.6 million clones, approximately 92% of them singletons. Sequencing was done on a sample of naive CD4+ T cells sorted from blood. These receptors were collected from a man aged 18-30 years in good health. Both conserved end residues are part of each CDR3. D genes are given only for firm matches. Expanded clones get a size class; other rows say once, few or many, or leave the size out.

-	TRBD2	TRBV11-2	TRBJ2-7	CASSSPAGGSYEQYF	TGTGCCAGCAGCTCCCCCGCGGGAGGCTCCTACGAGCAGTACTTC
-	TRBD2	TRBV7-2	TRBJ2-3	CASSPGLASDTQYF	TGTGCCAGCAGCCCGGGACTAGCATCGGATACGCAGTATTTT
-	-	TRBV4-3	TRBJ1-5	CASSQEWAGNQPQHF	TGCGCCAGCAGCCAAGAGTGGGCAGGCAATCAGCCCCAGCATTTT
-	-	TRBV6-6	TRBJ2-7	CASSYGTFTYEQYF	TGTGCCAGCAGTTATGGAACATTCACCTACGAGCAGTACTTC
-	-	TRBV21-1	TRBJ2-7	CASSLTGGEGEQYF	TGTGCCAGCAGCCTGACAGGGGGCGAGGGCGAGCAGTACTTC
-	TRBD1	TRBV7-2	TRBJ1-2	CASSLVRDRVTNYGYTF	TGTGCCAGCAGCTTAGTCCGGGACAGGGTTACTAACTATGGCTACACCTTC
-	TRBD1	TRBV6-6	TRBJ1-1	CASSSLQGMNTEAFF	TGTGCCAGCAGTTCCTTACAGGGGATGAACACTGAAGCTTTCTTT
-	-	TRBV19	TRBJ1-6	CASSTEGGSSPLHF	TGTGCCAGTAGTACGGAAGGGGGGTCTTCACCCCTCCACTTT
-	-	TRBV28	TRBJ1-2	CASSWWGADGYTF	TGTGCCAGCAGTTGGTGGGGGGCGGATGGCTACACCTTC
-	TRBD2	TRBV7-6	TRBJ2-7	CASSLSGGAYEQYF	TGTGCCAGCAGCTTATCGGGGGGTGCCTACGAGCAGTACTTC
-	TRBD2	TRBV18	TRBJ2-5	CASSPRTSQETQYF	TGTGCCAGCTCACCGCGGACTAGTCAAGAGACCCAGTACTTC
-	-	TRBV6-4	TRBJ1-5	CASRQNVDSNQPQHF	TGTGCCAGCAGACAAAATGTCGATAGCAATCAGCCCCAGCATTTT
-	TRBD2	TRBV6-1	TRBJ2-4	CASSGGTSGSHIQYF	TGTGCCAGCAGTGGCGGGACTAGCGGGAGTCACATTCAGTACTTC
-	TRBD2	TRBV7-9	TRBJ2-5	CASSPLGLASETQYF	TGTGCCAGCAGCCCCCTGGGACTAGCGTCAGAGACCCAGTACTTC
few	-	TRBV6-5	TRBJ1-4	CASSTSGRLFF	TGTGCCAGCAGTACCTCGGGACGACTGTTTTTT
-	-	TRBV4-1	TRBJ1-1	CASSQSRENTEAFF	TGCGCCAGCAGCCAATCCAGGGAAAACACTGAAGCTTTCTTT
-	-	TRBV7-9	TRBJ2-2	CASSLVEVNTGELFF	TGTGCCAGCAGCTTAGTAGAGGTGAACACCGGGGAGCTGTTTTTT
-	-	TRBV7-9	TRBJ2-3	CASSFQPSDTDTQYF	TGTGCCAGCAGCTTCCAACCCTCCGACACAGATACGCAGTATTTT
-	-	TRBV7-8	TRBJ1-5	CASSLVAGINQPQHF	TGTGCCAGCAGCTTAGTGGCAGGAATAAATCAGCCCCAGCATTTT
-	-	TRBV2	TRBJ1-2	CASRDSSWGYGYTF	TGTGCCAGCAGGGACAGTTCGTGGGGCTATGGCTACACCTTC
once	-	TRBV7-8	TRBJ1-3	CASSLQQNSGNTIYF	TGTGCCAGCAGCTTACAACAGAACTCTGGAAACACCATATATTTT
-	TRBD1	TRBV7-8	TRBJ1-2	CASSQTPDRGLLGYTF	TGTGCCAGCAGCCAAACCCCCGACAGGGGGCTGCTTGGCTACACCTTC
-	-	TRBV5-1	TRBJ2-3	CASSPGSSQDTQYF	TGCGCCAGCAGCCCGGGGTCCTCCCAAGATACGCAGTATTTT
-	-	TRBV29-1	TRBJ2-4	CSVVVQGGENIQYF	TGCAGCGTTGTAGTACAGGGAGGGGAAAACATTCAGTACTTC
-	-	TRBV29-1	TRBJ1-2	CSLTAHYGYTF	TGCAGCCTGACGGCTCACTATGGCTACACCTTC
-	-	TRBV4-2	TRBJ2-4	CASSPEGKNIQYF	TGTGCCAGCAGCCCGGAGGGAAAAAACATTCAGTACTTC
-	-	TRBV5-6	TRBJ2-6	CASSFAGAGANVLTF	TGTGCCAGCAGCTTCGCCGGTGCTGGGGCCAACGTCCTGACTTTC
-	-	TRBV11-1	TRBJ2-3	CASSPLGTRRTDTQYF	TGTGCCAGCAGCCCCCTCGGGACAAGGAGGACAGATACGCAGTATTTT